The 4 T cell receptor beta chains below were found in one sample sequenced in a study of cytomegalovirus exposure and HLA in healthy donors. The PCR ran on 60 Vbeta and 13 Jbeta primers. The protocol was immunoSEQ multiplex PCR, while the TCRdb copy is restricted to in-frame clones and leaves out a portion. Recorded here are approximately 120,000 clones; the top ten clones represent 2.5% to 3%. Sequencing was carried out using PBMCs. All receptors come from a man aged 30 to 45 in good health and CMV-seronegative.

The chain recombines TRBV25-1 with TRBJ1-6, with D uncertain. Per the germline V gene, CDR1 is MGHDK and CDR2 is SYGVNS. V dropped 3 bases and J dropped 9 bases, with 9 bases sitting between them. CDR3 length: 13 amino acids. Here the CDR3 reads CASSDGDASPLHF. The DNA for the CDR3 is TGTGCCAGCAGTGACGGTGATGCTTCACCCCTCCACTTT.

This chain links TRBV10-3 with TRBJ2-1; D gene uncertain. The germline V and J ends were trimmed by 0 bases and 9 bases, with 12 bases remaining between them. CDR3 length equals 14 residues. Looked up from germline, CDR1 is ENHRY and CDR2 is SYGVKD. CDR3 sequence reads: CAISESNGEGEQFF. The CDR3 DNA follows: TGTGCCATCAGTGAGTCCAACGGAGAAGGTGAGCAGTTCTTC.

The V gene is TRBV6-1, the J gene TRBJ1-2, with D unresolved. The germline gives CDR1 MNHNS, CDR2 SASEGT. The CDR3 loop spans 12 amino acids. The V end was cut by 7 bases, the J end by 8 bases, with 14 bases between. The CDR3 region is CASTSLGGGYTF. The CDR3 DNA follows: TGTGCCAGCACCTCCCTCGGCGGGGGCTACACCTTC.

The rearrangement uses TRBV30 and TRBJ1-5; D is possibly TRBD1 (6 bases). This CDR3 contains 14 residues. Germline CDR1 and CDR2: GTSNPN and SVGIG (reference sequence). Trimming left V 1 base short and J 3 bases short, with 10 bases between. The CDR3 reads CAWSAGQFNQPQHF. CDR3 nucleotide sequence: TGTGCCTGGAGTGCCGGACAGTTCAATCAGCCCCAGCATTTT.